This T cell receptor beta chain was retrieved from a study of T cells in Graves' hyperthyroidism and ophthalmopathy. This clonotype was detected ten times or more. Antigen specificity is unknown. It was RNA transcripts that yielded the amplified TCR beta CDR3 regions. RT-PCR in the first round (using the HTBI primer set) targeted the TCR CDR3. Using its own MiXCR run on the multiplex PCR reads, TCRdb lists one record per CDR3 protein. The sample lists about 500,000 distinct CDR3 sequences; roughly 18% were seen once. Points from the study as a whole: Ophthalmopathy, which appeared later, was predicted by the model a median approximately 6 months before onset. Most expanded thyroid clonotypes above 0.001 also appeared in blood.

Disease duration was under 3 months in the ophthalmopathy patients, who also had a Clinical Activity Score of at least 3 and a NOSPECS grade of at least 4. CDR1 and CDR2 from the germline V gene are SQVTM and ANQGSEA. V dropped 3 bases and J dropped 1; count of bases not matched to a gene: 8. The CDR3 is 15 residues long. This clonotype was obtained from a woman under 30 with Graves' ophthalmopathy. The chain couples TRBV29-1 to TRBJ1-1; 7 nucleotides agree with TRBD1. Sequenced input: blood. The CDR3 DNA is TGCAGCGTTGATCCCCGGACAGGCAAGAACACTGAAGCTTTCTTT. Amino acids: CSVDPRTGKNTEAFF.